The clone carrying this T cell receptor (beta chain) showed up many times. This entry is derived from a study of CD8 T cells in ankylosing spondylitis. This CDR3 is built from 15 residues. Germline assignment: CDR1 LGHNA and CDR2 YSLEER. The V gene lost 0 bases and the J gene lost 5 bases, with 14 bases spanning the gap. TCRdb re-analysed the 5' RACE reads in MiXCR, keeping a single row per CDR3 protein. The table shows more than 110,000 distinct CDR3 sequences, with 6.5% to 8.5% occurring only once. Sequences were obtained from synovial fluid, either unsorted or a sorted T cell fraction (not recorded which). The sequence came from a male donor with ankylosing spondylitis. The genes are TRBV4-3 and TRBJ2-7; tentatively, D is TRBD1 (5 bases). The CDR3 sequence: CASSQDPRAINEQYF. The DNA of the CDR3 is TGCGCCAGCAGCCAAGATCCCAGGGCCATCAACGAGCAGTACTTC.